Following are 4 T cell receptor beta chains from one sample sequenced in a study of glioma-infiltrating T cells (dated by TCRdb to about 2016). The instrument was an Illumina MiSeq. The iRepertoire nested amplicon-rescue multiplex PCR (arm-PCR) platform was used to amplify TCR alpha and beta CDR3 regions from RNA. TCRdb's own reprocessing of the public reads used fastp at Q25 and MiXCR and kept productive beta chains. For every CDR3 protein sequence, its rows merge into one entry that carries the most common genes and DNA. Present in this sample are approximately 120,000 distinct CDR3 sequences, 23% of which were seen just once. The top ten constitute roughly 15% of the sample. Material: glioma tissue, nonneoplastic brain tissue, or PBMCs (not recorded which). The receptors derive from a human donor with low-grade glioma or glioblastoma, undergoing nonglioma brain surgery, or in good health (not recorded which).

This clonotype was observed many times. The chain has TRBV3-1 and TRBJ2-3; weak D call: TRBD2 (5 bases). This CDR3 is 16 amino acids long. Between the trimmed V and J ends, which lost 2 bases and 3 bases, there was a span of 15 bases. CDR1 LGHDT and CDR2 YNNKEL come from the germline V gene (reference sequence). CDR3 region: CASSQRSRGVTDTQYF. The DNA of the CDR3 is TGTGCCAGCAGCCAACGCAGTCGGGGAGTAACAGATACGCAGTATTTT.

This clonotype has ten or more counts. The chain combines TRBV20-1 with TRBJ2-3, with D possibly being TRBD1 or TRBD2 (5 bases each). V lost 5 bases to trimming and J lost 6 bases, with 12 bases between them. Germline values: CDR1 DFQATT, CDR2 SNEGSKA (reference sequence). The CDR3 is 12 residues long. The CDR3 loop is CSAGTNLDTQYF. DNA for the CDR3: TGCAGTGCTGGGACGAATTTGGATACGCAGTATTTT.

This chain links TRBV5-6 with TRBJ2-1, with 10 bases that match TRBD2. Per germline, CDR1 SGHDT and CDR2 YYEEEE. V lost 2 bases and J lost 5; bases outside the gene matches: 1. This CDR3 contains 14 residues. The CDR3 nucleotides read TGTGCCAGCAGCTTAGGACTAGCGGACAATGAGCAGTTCTTC. The encoded protein is CASSLGLADNEQFF.

At least ten counts were recorded for this clonotype. This chain joins TRBV7-9 and TRBJ2-7; 11 nucleotides agree with TRBD2. With V trimmed by 0 bases and J by 2 bases, 3 bases remained unmatched. Germline CDR1 SEHNR, CDR2 FQNEAQ (reference sequence). This CDR3 comprises 16 residues. The CDR3 reads CASSLASGRGTYEQYF. CDR3 nucleotide sequence: TGTGCCAGCAGCTTAGCTAGCGGGAGGGGAACCTACGAGCAGTACTTC.